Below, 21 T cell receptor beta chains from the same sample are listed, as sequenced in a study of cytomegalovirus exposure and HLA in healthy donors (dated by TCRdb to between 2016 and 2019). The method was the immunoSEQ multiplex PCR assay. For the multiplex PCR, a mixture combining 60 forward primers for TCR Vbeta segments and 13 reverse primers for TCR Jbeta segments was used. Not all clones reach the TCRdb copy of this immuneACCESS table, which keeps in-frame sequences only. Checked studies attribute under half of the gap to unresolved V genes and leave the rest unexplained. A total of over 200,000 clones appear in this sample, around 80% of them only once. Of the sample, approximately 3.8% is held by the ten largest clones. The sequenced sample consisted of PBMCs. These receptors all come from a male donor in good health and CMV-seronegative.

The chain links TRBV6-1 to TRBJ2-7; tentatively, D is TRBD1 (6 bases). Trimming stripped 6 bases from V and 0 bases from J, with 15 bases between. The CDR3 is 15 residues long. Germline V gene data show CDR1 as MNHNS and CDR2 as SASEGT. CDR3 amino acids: CASSDRLSNSYEQYF. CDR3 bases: TGTGCCAGCAGCGACAGGTTATCGAACTCCTACGAGCAGTACTTC.

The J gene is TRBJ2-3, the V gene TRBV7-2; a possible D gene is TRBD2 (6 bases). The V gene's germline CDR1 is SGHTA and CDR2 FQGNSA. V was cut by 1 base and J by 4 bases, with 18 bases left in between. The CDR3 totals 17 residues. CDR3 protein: CASSLGYGNWGADTQYF. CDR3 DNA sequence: TGTGCCAGCAGCTTAGGGTACGGCAATTGGGGGGCAGATACGCAGTATTTT. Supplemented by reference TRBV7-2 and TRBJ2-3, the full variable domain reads GAGVSQSPSNKVTEKGKDVELRCDPISGHTALYWYRQSLGQGLEFLIYFQGNSAPDKSGLPSDRFSAERTGGSVSTLTIQRTQQEDSAVYLCASSLGYGNWGADTQYFGPGTRLTVL.

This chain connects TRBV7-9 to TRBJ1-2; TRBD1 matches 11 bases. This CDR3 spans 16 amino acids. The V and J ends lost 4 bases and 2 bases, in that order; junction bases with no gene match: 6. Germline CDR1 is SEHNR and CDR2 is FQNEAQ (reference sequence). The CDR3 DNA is TGTGCCAGCAGCTCGGACAGGGGGCTCCCAAACTATGGCTACACCTTC. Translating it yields CASSSDRGLPNYGYTF.

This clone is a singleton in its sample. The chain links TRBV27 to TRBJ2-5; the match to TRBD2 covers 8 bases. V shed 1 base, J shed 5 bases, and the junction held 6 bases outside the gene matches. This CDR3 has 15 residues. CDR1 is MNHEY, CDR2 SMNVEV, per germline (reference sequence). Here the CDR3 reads CASSLWAGGGETQYF. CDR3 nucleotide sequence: TGTGCCAGCAGTTTATGGGCGGGAGGAGGGGAGACCCAGTACTTC.

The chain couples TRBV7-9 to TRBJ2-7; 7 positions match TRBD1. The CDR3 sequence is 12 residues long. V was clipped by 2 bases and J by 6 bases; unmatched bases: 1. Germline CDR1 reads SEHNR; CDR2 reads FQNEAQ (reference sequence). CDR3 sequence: CASSLNRGEQYF. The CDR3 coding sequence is TGTGCCAGCAGCTTAAACAGGGGCGAGCAGTACTTC.

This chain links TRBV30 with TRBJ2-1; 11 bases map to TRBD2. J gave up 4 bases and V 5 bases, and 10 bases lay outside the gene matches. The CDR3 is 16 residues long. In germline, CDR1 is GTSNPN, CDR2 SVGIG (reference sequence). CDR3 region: CAWGKGASGRYNEQFF. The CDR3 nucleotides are TGTGCCTGGGGAAAGGGGGCTAGCGGGAGGTACAATGAGCAGTTCTTC.

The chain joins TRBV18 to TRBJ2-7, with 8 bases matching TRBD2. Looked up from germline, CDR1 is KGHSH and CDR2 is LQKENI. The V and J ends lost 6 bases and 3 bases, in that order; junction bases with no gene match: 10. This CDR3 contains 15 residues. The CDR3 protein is CASSSSPGLDYEQYF. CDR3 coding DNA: TGTGCCAGCTCGAGTAGCCCGGGACTAGACTACGAGCAGTACTTC.

The CDR3 region is CASSPTGGYEQYF. The CDR3 bases are TGCGCCAGCAGCCCGACAGGGGGCTACGAGCAGTACTTC. The chain recombines TRBV5-1 with TRBJ2-7, with 9 positions matching TRBD1. With 4 bases clipped from V and 3 bases from J, the junction kept 2 bases outside the gene matches. Germline assignment: CDR1 SGHRS and CDR2 YFSETQ. The CDR3 totals 13 residues.

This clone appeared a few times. CDR3 sequence (DNA): TGTGCCAGCAGCTTTACAGGGGACTATGGCTACACCTTC. Its translation is CASSFTGDYGYTF. This chain links TRBV7-9 with TRBJ1-2; 7 bases are shared with TRBD1. The CDR3 runs 13 residues. CDR1 and CDR2 from the germline V gene are SEHNR and FQNEAQ (reference sequence). The trim removed 3 bases at V and 3 bases at J, leaving 1 base unmatched.

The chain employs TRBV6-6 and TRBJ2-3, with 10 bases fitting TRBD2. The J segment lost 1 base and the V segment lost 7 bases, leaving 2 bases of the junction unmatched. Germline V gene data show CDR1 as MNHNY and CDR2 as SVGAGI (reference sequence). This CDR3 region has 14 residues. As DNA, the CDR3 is TGTGCCAGCAAGCGGGAGGGCCGCACAGATACGCAGTATTTT. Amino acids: CASKREGRTDTQYF.

CDR3 protein: CASSPRSEREGSEQFF. As DNA, the CDR3 is TGTGCCAGCTCACCACGTAGCGAGAGGGAGGGGAGTGAGCAGTTCTTC. V usage is TRBV18 and J usage is TRBJ2-1; 7 bases agree with TRBD2. The V segment lost 1 base and the J segment 9 bases; nucleotides outside the gene matches: 12. This CDR3 is 16 amino acids long. The germline V gene encodes CDR1 KGHSH and CDR2 LQKENI.

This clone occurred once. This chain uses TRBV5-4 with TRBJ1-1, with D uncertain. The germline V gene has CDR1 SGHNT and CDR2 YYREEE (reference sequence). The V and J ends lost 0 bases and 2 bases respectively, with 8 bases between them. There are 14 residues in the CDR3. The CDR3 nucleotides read TGTGCCAGCAGCTTGGTGAGGGCCAACACTGAAGCTTTCTTT. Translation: CASSLVRANTEAFF.

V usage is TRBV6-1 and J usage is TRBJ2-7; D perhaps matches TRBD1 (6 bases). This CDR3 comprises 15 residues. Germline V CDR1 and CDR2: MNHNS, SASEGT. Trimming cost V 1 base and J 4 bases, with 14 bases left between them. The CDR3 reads CASSEGLGQPYEQYF. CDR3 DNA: TGTGCCAGCAGTGAAGGGTTAGGACAGCCGTACGAGCAGTACTTC.

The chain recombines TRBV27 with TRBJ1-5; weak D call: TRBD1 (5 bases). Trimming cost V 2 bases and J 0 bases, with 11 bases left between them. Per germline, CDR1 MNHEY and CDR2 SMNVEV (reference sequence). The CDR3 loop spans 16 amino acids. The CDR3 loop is CASSLDSPGSNQPQHF. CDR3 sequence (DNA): TGTGCCAGCAGTTTAGACAGCCCAGGTAGCAATCAGCCCCAGCATTTT.

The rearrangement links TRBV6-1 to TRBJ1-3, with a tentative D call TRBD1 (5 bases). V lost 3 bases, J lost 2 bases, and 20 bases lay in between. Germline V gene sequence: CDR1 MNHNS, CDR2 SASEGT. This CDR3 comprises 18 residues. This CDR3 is CASSEFGEGAGAGNTIYF. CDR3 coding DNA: TGTGCCAGCAGTGAGTTTGGGGAAGGGGCCGGAGCTGGAAACACCATATATTTT.

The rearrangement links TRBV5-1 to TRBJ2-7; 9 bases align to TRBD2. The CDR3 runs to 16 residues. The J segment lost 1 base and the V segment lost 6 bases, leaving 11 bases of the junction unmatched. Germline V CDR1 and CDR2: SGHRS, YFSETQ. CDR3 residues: CASKPTSGVGSYEQYF. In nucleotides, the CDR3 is TGCGCCAGCAAACCGACTAGCGGAGTTGGATCCTACGAGCAGTACTTC.

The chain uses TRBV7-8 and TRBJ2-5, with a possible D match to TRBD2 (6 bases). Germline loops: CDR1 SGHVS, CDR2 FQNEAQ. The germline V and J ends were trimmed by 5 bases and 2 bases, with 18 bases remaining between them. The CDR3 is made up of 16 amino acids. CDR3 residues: CASSPRERAQQETQYF. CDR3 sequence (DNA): TGTGCCAGCAGCCCCCGGGAGCGGGCACAACAAGAGACCCAGTACTTC.

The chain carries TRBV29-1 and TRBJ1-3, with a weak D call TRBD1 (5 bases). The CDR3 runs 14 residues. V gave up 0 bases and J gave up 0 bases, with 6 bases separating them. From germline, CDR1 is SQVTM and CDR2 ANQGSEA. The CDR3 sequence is CSVEDTGSGNTIYF. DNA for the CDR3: TGCAGCGTTGAAGACACAGGCTCTGGAAACACCATATATTTT. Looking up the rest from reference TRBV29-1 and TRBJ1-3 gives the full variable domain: SAVISQKPSRDICQRGTSLTIQCQVDSQVTMMFWYRQQPGQSLTLIATANQGSEATYESGFVIDKFPISRPNLTFSTLTVSNMSPEDSSIYLCSVEDTGSGNTIYFGEGSWLTVV.

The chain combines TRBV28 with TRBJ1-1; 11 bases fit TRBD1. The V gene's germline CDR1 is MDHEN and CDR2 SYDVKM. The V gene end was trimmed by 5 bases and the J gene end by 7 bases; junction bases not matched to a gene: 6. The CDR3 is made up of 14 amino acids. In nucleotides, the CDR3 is TGTGCCAGCAGTCCGGACAGGGGGCGTGTTGAAGCTTTCTTT. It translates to CASSPDRGRVEAFF.

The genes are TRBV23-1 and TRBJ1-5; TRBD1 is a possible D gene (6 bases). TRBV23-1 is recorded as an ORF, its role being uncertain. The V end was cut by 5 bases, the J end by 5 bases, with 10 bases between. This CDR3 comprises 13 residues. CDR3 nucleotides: TGCGCCAGCAGTAGGGGGGGCTATCAGCCCCAGCATTTT. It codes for CASSRGGYQPQHF.

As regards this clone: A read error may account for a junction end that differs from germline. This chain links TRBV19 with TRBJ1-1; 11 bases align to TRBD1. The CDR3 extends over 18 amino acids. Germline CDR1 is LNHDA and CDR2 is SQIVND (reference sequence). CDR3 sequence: CASSKKWGTGGENTEAFF. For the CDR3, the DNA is TGTGCCAGCAGTAAAAAGTGGGGGACAGGGGGAGAGAACACTGAAGCTTTCTTT.